A single sample gave rise to the 9 T cell receptor beta chains below, sequenced in a study of radiotherapy plus CTLA-4 blockade in lung cancer. Profiling relied on immunoSEQ multiplex PCR, and the TCRdb table lists in-frame clones only, not all of them. Altogether some 100,000 clones are present, about four fifths being singletons, with the ten largest covering roughly 5%. Here the sequenced sample was peripheral blood, taken from a patient treated with radiotherapy plus ipilimumab. These receptors all stem from a human donor with non-small cell lung cancer who had a partial response to radiotherapy plus ipilimumab.

The CDR3 DNA reads as TGTGCCAGCAGTTTTGTAGCGGGGAACAATGAGCAGTTCTTC. It is translated as CASSFVAGNNEQFF. The rearrangement uses TRBV27 and TRBJ2-1; 8 bases align to TRBD2. Germline lookup yields CDR1 MNHEY and CDR2 SMNVEV (reference sequence). This CDR3 region has 14 residues. Trimming at V came to 3 bases and at J to 5 bases, leaving 3 bases not matched to a gene.

The chain combines TRBV4-2 with TRBJ1-1; no reliable D call. The germline V gene has CDR1 LGHNA and CDR2 YNFKEQ. This CDR3 comprises 17 residues. Deletions cut 5 bases from V and 0 bases from J, with 19 bases between. The CDR3 spells CASSLAGGAGMNTEAFF. DNA for the CDR3: TGTGCCAGCAGCTTGGCCGGAGGAGCAGGAATGAACACTGAAGCTTTCTTT.

Note on this clone: This specimen includes other DNA sequences encoding the same CDR3. The chain is built from TRBV5-1 and TRBJ1-3, with D perhaps TRBD1 (5 bases). This CDR3 is 15 amino acids long. Deletions cut 0 bases from V and 3 bases from J, with 10 bases between. Looked up from germline, CDR1 is SGHRS and CDR2 is YFSETQ. CDR3 sequence reads: CASSLGQGDGNTIYF. As DNA, the CDR3 is TGCGCCAGCAGCTTGGGGCAAGGGGATGGAAACACCATATATTTT.

The chain has TRBV7-3 and TRBJ2-1; D might be TRBD2 (6 bases). CDR1 and CDR2 (germline): SGHTA, FQGTGA. This CDR3 has 15 amino acids. V lost 2 bases and J 0 bases, leaving 8 bases between the germline ends. The chain's CDR3 is CASSLSGGSYNEQFF. The CDR3, as DNA: TGTGCCAGCAGCTTATCCGGGGGCTCCTACAATGAGCAGTTCTTC.

Regarding this clone: The same CDR3 also results from other DNA sequences found in this sample. This sequence joins TRBV2 and TRBJ2-2, with 10 bases lining up with TRBD1. The CDR3 is 17 amino acids. Looked up from germline, CDR1 is SNHLY and CDR2 is FYNNEI. With V trimmed by 3 bases and J by 0 bases, 4 bases remained unmatched. This CDR3 reads CASSDPGTGANTGELFF. CDR3 nucleotides: TGTGCCAGCAGTGACCCTGGGACAGGGGCGAACACCGGGGAGCTGTTTTTT.

The genes are TRBV6-6 and TRBJ1-1, with D possibly being TRBD1 (5 bases). CDR1 and CDR2 (germline): MNHNY, SVGAGI (reference sequence). The V and J ends lost 5 bases and 0 bases respectively, with 10 bases between them. The CDR3 runs 14 residues. In nucleotides, the CDR3 is TGTGCCAGCAGTATAGACAGTATGAACACTGAAGCTTTCTTT. Translating gives CASSIDSMNTEAFF.

The chain recombines TRBV27 with TRBJ1-4; D remains ambiguous. V was pared by 0 bases and J by 7 bases, with 12 bases between. Looked up from germline, CDR1 is MNHEY and CDR2 is SMNVEV (reference sequence). The CDR3 extends over 15 amino acids. As DNA, the CDR3 is TGTGCCAGCAGTTTATCAACTGGGTCGGGTGAAAAACTGTTTTTT. Translation gives CASSLSTGSGEKLFF. Full variable domain (outside the CDR3, taken from reference TRBV27 and TRBJ1-4): EAQVTQNPRYLITVTGKKLTVTCSQNMNHEYMSWYRQDPGLGLRQIYYSMNVEVTDKGDVPEGYKVSRKEKRNFPLILESPSPNQTSLYFCASSLSTGSGEKLFFGSGTQLSVL.

V usage is TRBV2 and J usage is TRBJ2-3; TRBD2 agrees at 14 bases. The junction had 8 bases not matched to a gene; V was cut back by 6 bases and J by 6 bases. This CDR3 region has 16 residues. The germline V gene encodes CDR1 SNHLY and CDR2 FYNNEI. CDR3 loop: CASSPTSGRAMDTQYF. The CDR3 DNA reads TGTGCCAGCAGCCCGACTAGCGGGAGGGCCATGGATACGCAGTATTTT.

The V call is TRBV7-9, the J call TRBJ1-2, with 7 bases aligning to TRBD1. V trimming: 3 bases; J trimming: 4 bases; junction bases outside the gene matches: 2. The germline V gene has CDR1 SEHNR and CDR2 FQNEAQ (reference sequence). The CDR3 is 13 amino acids. The CDR3 region is CASSLGQSYGYTF. For the CDR3, the DNA is TGTGCCAGCAGCTTGGGACAGAGCTATGGCTACACCTTC.